These 3 T cell receptor beta chains were all obtained from the same sample, sequenced in a study of patients and donors after allogeneic stem cell transplantation. One entry per CDR3 protein results from TCRdb running MiXCR on the RT-PCR reads. The data hold about 57,000 distinct CDR3 sequences, with roughly 15% observed a single time. Material: blood, either unsorted or a sorted T cell fraction (not recorded which). The source of these receptors is a human donor who was either an allogeneic HSCT recipient or a stem cell or donor lymphocyte infusion donor (not recorded which). It is not recorded whose cells these are; they may come from a transplant donor.

The DNA of the CDR3 is TGTGCCAGTAGCCCTCGGGGATCCTACGAGCAGTACTTC. The encoded protein is CASSPRGSYEQYF. The V call is TRBV19, the J call TRBJ2-7, with D maybe TRBD2 (5 bases). CDR1 is LNHDA, CDR2 SQIVND, per germline (reference sequence). Trimming took 6 bases from V and 1 from J, leaving 10 bases between them. The CDR3 totals 13 residues.

This clonotype was counted between two and nine times. CDR3 nucleotide sequence: TGTGCCAGCAGTTGGTCGGAGGGCACATACAATGAGCAGTTCTTC. It codes for CASSWSEGTYNEQFF. This chain links TRBV27 with TRBJ2-1, with D possibly being TRBD2 (6 bases). Germline V CDR1 and CDR2: MNHEY, SMNVEV (reference sequence). CDR3 length: 15 amino acids. Between the trimmed V and J ends, which lost 4 bases and 4 bases, there was a span of 14 bases.

The sample holds a few counts of this clonotype. V usage is TRBV3-1 and J usage is TRBJ2-2; TRBD1 is a possible D gene (6 bases). Germline lookup yields CDR1 LGHDT and CDR2 YNNKEL (reference sequence). This CDR3 spans 15 amino acids. The V end was cut by 7 bases, the J end by 6 bases, with 18 bases between. The CDR3 protein is CASTYLKQGPGELFF. The CDR3 nucleotides are TGTGCCAGCACTTACCTCAAACAGGGCCCCGGGGAGCTGTTTTTT. Drawing the rest from reference TRBV3-1 and TRBJ2-2, the complete variable domain is DTAVSQTPKYLVTQMGNDKSIKCEQNLGHDTMYWYKQDSKKFLKIMFSYNNKELIINETVPNRFSPKSPDKAHLNLHINSLELGDSAVYFCASTYLKQGPGELFFGEGSRLTVL.